The 7 T cell receptor beta chains reported below all come from one sample, sequenced in a study of Tregs in tolerant kidney transplant recipients. TCRdb keeps only in-frame clones here, not all; method: immunoSEQ multiplex PCR. Among about 87,000 clones listed, under 95% were seen once. The sample was CD4+ T cells from blood, taken before the transplant. Source of these receptors: a human donor who received a combined kidney and bone marrow transplant.

The chain couples TRBV11-3 to TRBJ2-4, with 10 nucleotides matching TRBD1. The CDR3 covers 13 residues. The germline V gene encodes CDR1 SGHNT and CDR2 YENEEA. Losses at the gene ends were 5 bases for V and 8 bases for J; bases not matched to a gene: 3. CDR3 protein: CASSPGQGDIQYF. In nucleotides, the CDR3 is TGTGCCAGCAGCCCAGGACAGGGGGACATTCAGTACTTC.

This sequence joins TRBV15 and TRBJ1-2, with 8 bases lining up with TRBD1. Per germline, CDR1 LNHNV and CDR2 YYDKDF (reference sequence). V dropped 5 bases and J dropped 3; count of bases not matched to a gene: 5. This CDR3 is built from 14 residues. This CDR3 reads CATSPQQGDYGYTF. The CDR3 nucleotides read TGTGCCACCAGCCCTCAACAGGGGGACTATGGCTACACCTTC.

This chain joins TRBV4-3 and TRBJ1-1, with D perhaps TRBD1 (5 bases). Between the trimmed V and J ends, which lost 0 bases and 0 bases, there was a span of 8 bases. CDR3 length: 15 amino acids. Germline V lookup: CDR1 LGHNA, CDR2 YSLEER. The CDR3 is CASSQEGLLNTEAFF. The CDR3 nucleotides are TGCGCCAGCAGCCAAGAGGGACTGTTGAACACTGAAGCTTTCTTT.

The rearrangement uses TRBV28 and TRBJ2-7; 8 nucleotides agree with TRBD1. Germline CDR1 is MDHEN and CDR2 is SYDVKM. The CDR3 has 14 amino acids. Unmatched junction bases numbered 12, after V lost 10 bases and J lost 4 bases. This CDR3 reads CAITKWTGTYEQYF. DNA for the CDR3: TGTGCCATCACCAAGTGGACAGGGACGTACGAGCAGTACTTC.

The chain recombines TRBV7-2 with TRBJ1-6; unclear D gene. Germline V gene lookup returns CDR1 SGHTA and CDR2 FQGNSA. The CDR3 length is 13 residues. Trimming took 4 bases from V and 8 from J, leaving 9 bases between them. The CDR3, as DNA: TGTGCCAGCAGCTCGATGGGCCATTCACCCCTCCACTTT. The encoded protein is CASSSMGHSPLHF.

The genes are TRBV28 and TRBJ1-5; D is perhaps TRBD1 (6 bases). The V gene's germline CDR1 is MDHEN and CDR2 SYDVKM. The CDR3 runs to 15 residues. The V gene lost 3 bases and the J gene lost 3 bases, with 12 bases spanning the gap. In DNA form, the CDR3 reads TGTGCCAGCAGTTTCTTCGACAGGATCAATCAGCCCCAGCATTTT. Its translation is CASSFFDRINQPQHF.

J is TRBJ2-3 and V is TRBV9, with 11 bases matching TRBD2. CDR1 is SGDLS and CDR2 is YYNGEE in the germline V gene. Trimming at V came to 3 bases and at J to 2 bases, leaving 5 bases not matched to a gene. The length of the CDR3 is 16 residues. This chain's CDR3 is CASSAGTSGYTDTQYF. DNA for the CDR3: TGTGCCAGCAGCGCCGGGACTAGCGGCTACACAGATACGCAGTATTTT. Variable domain in full (rest from reference TRBV9 and TRBJ2-3): DSGVTQTPKHLITATGQRVTLRCSPRSGDLSVYWYQQSLDQGLQFLIQYYNGEERAKGNILERFSAQQFPDLHSELNLSSLELGDSALYFCASSAGTSGYTDTQYFGPGTRLTVL.